What follows are 22 T cell receptor beta chains derived from one specimen sequenced in a study of regulatory T cells in long-lasting Graves disease (dated by TCRdb to the early 2020s). The meaning of the sample's time point label: newly diagnosed GD, antithyroid drugs for less than 3 months. For both TCR sequencing and RNA sequencing, RNA was extracted from PBMCs in TRIzol. Libraries were constructed by multiplex PCR. Sequencing used an Illumina HiSeq 4000. CDR3 regions were amplified by Arm-PCR with iRepertoire HTBI primers to construct TCR beta libraries. In TCRdb, the public reads were trimmed at Q25 with fastp and aligned with MiXCR, with productive beta chains retained. Rows are combined by CDR3 protein, so each entry shows the most common genes and DNA. This sample gives around 450,000 distinct CDR3 sequences in total; about 17% of them show up just once. The top ten constitute 12% of the sample.

The same specimen was also included in a second study, on T cells in Graves' hyperthyroidism and ophthalmopathy.

The sequencing here drew on peripheral blood mononuclear cells (PBMCs), taken at new diagnosis, from a patient treated with antithyroid drugs. The receptor set was obtained from a man aged 40-49 years with Graves disease. Donor details come from another sample of the same person, matched by shared clones.

This clonotype was observed a few times. V gene TRBV29-1 combines with J gene TRBJ2-5; TRBD2 matches 9 bases. Germline CDR1 is SQVTM and CDR2 is ANQGSEA. The CDR3 totals 14 residues. V was pared by 4 bases and J by 5 bases, with 8 bases of the junction left unmatched. The CDR3 loop reads CSVAGGRARETQYF. DNA for the CDR3: TGCAGCGTTGCGGGCGGGAGGGCCCGCGAGACCCAGTACTTC.

The CDR3 region has the DNA TGTGCCAGCAGTTTTGTGGGCTATGAGCAGTTCTTC. Protein product: CASSFVGYEQFF. The rearrangement joins TRBV28 to TRBJ2-1; unclear D gene. Trimming took 3 bases from V and 8 from J, leaving 8 bases between them. The CDR3 contains 12 residues. Per germline, CDR1 MDHEN and CDR2 SYDVKM. Full variable domain (outside the CDR3, taken from reference TRBV28 and TRBJ2-1): DVKVTQSSRYLVKRTGEKVFLECVQDMDHENMFWYRQDPGLGLRLIYFSYDVKMKEKGDIPEGYSVSREKKERFSLILESASTNQTSMYLCASSFVGYEQFFGPGTRLTVL.

Ten or more counts support this clonotype. This sequence joins TRBV7-2 and TRBJ2-3; 9 bases match TRBD2. This CDR3 is built from 18 residues. The germline gives CDR1 SGHTA, CDR2 FQGNSA. The J segment lost 2 bases and the V segment lost 1 base, leaving 10 bases of the junction unmatched. CDR3 region: CASSLEGLAGFVTDTQYF. As DNA, the CDR3 is TGTGCCAGCAGCTTAGAGGGGCTAGCGGGATTTGTCACAGATACGCAGTATTTT.

The chain joins TRBV15 to TRBJ2-7, with 9 bases matching TRBD1. J was trimmed by 3 bases and V by 0 bases; bases with no gene match: 3. The CDR3 sequence is 15 residues long. Germline CDR1 and CDR2: LNHNV and YYDKDF (reference sequence). The CDR3 DNA is TGTGCCACCAGCAGAGAGCCGACAGGGGGCTACGAGCAGTACTTC. Residues: CATSREPTGGYEQYF.

A few counts support this clonotype. V gene TRBV12-3 or TRBV12-4 combines with J gene TRBJ1-6, with D maybe TRBD1 (5 bases). V was pared by 2 bases and J by 0 bases, with 8 bases between. The CDR3 consists of 16 residues. The CDR3 sequence is CASSLTGGSYNSPLHF. The CDR3 DNA is TGTGCCAGCAGTTTAACGGGGGGCTCCTATAATTCACCCCTCCACTTT.

In this sample, this clonotype turned up a few times. This sequence joins TRBV5-5 and TRBJ1-5; D call uncertain. From germline, CDR1 is SGHKS and CDR2 YYEKEE (reference sequence). The CDR3 consists of 13 residues. Trimming stripped 1 base from V and 2 bases from J, with 4 bases between. The CDR3 DNA reads as TGTGCCAGCAGCTTGAACGGCAATCAGCCCCAGCATTTT. Amino acid sequence: CASSLNGNQPQHF.

This clonotype ranks as large. The genes are TRBV2 and TRBJ2-1; 12 nucleotides line up with TRBD2. CDR1 and CDR2 (germline): SNHLY, FYNNEI. This CDR3 contains 15 residues. Trimming cost V 4 bases and J 8 bases; bases outside gene matches: 6. In DNA, the CDR3 is TGTGCCAGCAGTGCGACTAGCGGGAGTATCGATGAGCAGTTCTTC. It is translated as CASSATSGSIDEQFF. Full variable domain (outside the CDR3, taken from reference TRBV2 and TRBJ2-1): EPEVTQTPSHQVTQMGQEVILRCVPISNHLYFYWYRQILGQKVEFLVSFYNNEISEKSEIFDDQFSVERPDGSNFTLKIRSTKLEDSAMYFCASSATSGSIDEQFFGPGTRLTVL.

This clonotype was counted at least ten times. The chain joins TRBV5-1 to TRBJ2-3, with 11 bases fitting TRBD2. The CDR3 loop spans 17 amino acids. Unmatched junction bases numbered 12, after V lost 5 bases and J lost 4 bases. Germline V gene lookup returns CDR1 SGHRS and CDR2 YFSETQ. CDR3 sequence: CASSSLLAGGGADTQYF. CDR3 in DNA: TGCGCCAGCAGTTCCCTTCTAGCGGGAGGTGGAGCAGATACGCAGTATTTT.

This clonotype was observed at least ten times. V gene TRBV10-3 combines with J gene TRBJ2-5; D uncertain. Looked up from germline, CDR1 is ENHRY and CDR2 is SYGVKD. The CDR3 runs to 14 residues. V lost 3 bases and J 3 bases, leaving 11 bases between the germline ends. The DNA of the CDR3 is TGTGCCATCAGTGACCCTGACATAGAAGAGACCCAGTACTTC. Its protein is CAISDPDIEETQYF.

This clonotype was seen repeatedly, ten times or more. This sequence joins TRBV20-1 and TRBJ2-1; 10 nucleotides agree with TRBD2. This CDR3 is 14 amino acids long. Germline CDR1 and CDR2: DFQATT and SNEGSKA (reference sequence). V shed 4 bases and J 6 bases; nucleotides not matched to a gene: 6. CDR3 loop: CSAKSGRAINEQFF. For the CDR3, the DNA is TGCAGTGCTAAGAGCGGGAGGGCCATCAATGAGCAGTTCTTC.

This clonotype was picked up a small number of times. The rearrangement uses TRBV7-2 and TRBJ2-2; TRBD2 aligns across 8 bases. J lost 7 bases, V lost 2 bases, and 9 bases had no gene match. CDR3 length: 16 amino acids. Germline lookup yields CDR1 SGHTA and CDR2 FQGNSA. The CDR3 region is CASSLLSGGPVGELFF. In DNA form, the CDR3 reads TGTGCCAGCAGCTTATTGTCGGGAGGGCCGGTCGGGGAGCTGTTTTTT.

This clonotype was counted at least ten times. The chain joins TRBV19 to TRBJ2-3, with 9 bases fitting TRBD2. J was trimmed by 0 bases and V by 6 bases; bases with no gene match: 10. The CDR3 extends over 17 amino acids. Germline assignment: CDR1 LNHDA and CDR2 SQIVND (reference sequence). CDR3 sequence reads: CASSSKRLAGSTDTQYF. Here the CDR3 DNA reads TGTGCCAGTAGCTCCAAGCGCCTAGCGGGGAGCACAGATACGCAGTATTTT.

This clonotype has a count of ten or more. This chain joins TRBV6-5 and TRBJ1-1; 10 nucleotides match TRBD1. This CDR3 has 15 amino acids. The V segment lost 0 bases and the J segment 5 bases; nucleotides outside the gene matches: 3. Per germline, CDR1 MNHEY and CDR2 SVGAGI. The CDR3, as DNA: TGTGCCAGCAGTTACTCAGGGACAGGGGAAACTGAAGCTTTCTTT. Its translation: CASSYSGTGETEAFF.

This clonotype was recorded a few times. The gene calls are TRBV20-1 and TRBJ2-7; D is ambiguous. V was shortened by 3 bases and J by 5 bases, with 8 bases between the two germline ends. The CDR3 sequence is 11 residues long. Germline-derived CDR1 and CDR2 are DFQATT and SNEGSKA (reference sequence). The CDR3 sequence is CSASSPHEQYF. CDR3 DNA: TGCAGTGCTAGTTCTCCCCACGAGCAGTACTTC.

In this sample, this clonotype turned up a few times. The gene calls are TRBV7-2 and TRBJ1-1; tentative D call: TRBD1 (5 bases). This CDR3 has 15 amino acids. Germline assignment: CDR1 SGHTA and CDR2 FQGNSA. V was trimmed by 2 bases and J by 9 bases, leaving 19 bases between them. CDR3 in amino acids: CASSLQFNFGGKAFF. The DNA of the CDR3 is TGTGCCAGCAGCTTACAATTTAATTTTGGGGGGAAAGCTTTCTTT.

In its sample, this clonotype was seen many times. The chain is built from TRBV11-2 and TRBJ1-4, with 8 bases that match TRBD1. The germline V gene has CDR1 SGHAT and CDR2 FQNNGV. The CDR3 runs to 16 residues. V was pared by 0 bases and J by 5 bases, with 5 bases of the junction left unmatched. DNA for the CDR3: TGTGCCAGCAGCTTAGATGGGGACAGGCGGAATGAAAAACTGTTTTTT. As protein: CASSLDGDRRNEKLFF.

This clonotype was seen ten or more times. This chain uses TRBV27 with TRBJ2-5; D is perhaps TRBD1 (6 bases). The V end was cut by 5 bases, the J end by 0 bases, with 10 bases between. Germline V gives CDR1 MNHEY, CDR2 SMNVEV (reference sequence). CDR3 length: 14 amino acids. The CDR3 DNA reads TGTGCCAGCAGTCCCTACAGGGACCAAGAGACCCAGTACTTC. This encodes CASSPYRDQETQYF.

Concerning this clonotype: This is likely a read error, given that the CDR3 carries no conserved phenylalanine or tryptophan at its end. This chain uses TRBV19 with TRBJ2-3; D possibly uses TRBD1 or TRBD2 (5 bases each). With 5 bases removed from V and 0 bases from J, the gap between germline ends came to 9 bases. Germline V CDR1 and CDR2: LNHDA, SQIVND (reference sequence). The CDR3 extends over 14 amino acids. The CDR3: CASSVRDSTDTQYI. CDR3 DNA: TGTGCCAGTAGTGTCCGGGACAGCACAGATACGCAGTATATT.

The genes are TRBV18 and TRBJ2-3, with TRBD2 matching over 11 bases. Germline CDR1 and CDR2: KGHSH and LQKENI. This CDR3 contains 18 residues. V trimming: 2 bases; J trimming: 4 bases; junction bases outside the gene matches: 11. DNA for the CDR3: TGTGCCAGCTCACCATTGACACTAGCGGGAGTTGTAGCAGATACGCAGTATTTT. Translated, it gives CASSPLTLAGVVADTQYF.

This clonotype was observed a few times. This chain links TRBV7-9 with TRBJ2-7, with 8 nucleotides matching TRBD2. The CDR3 sequence is 14 residues long. The germline V gene has CDR1 SEHNR and CDR2 FQNEAQ (reference sequence). With 2 bases clipped from V and 7 bases from J, the junction kept 7 bases outside the gene matches. The CDR3 spells CASSLSAGGDEQYF. DNA for the CDR3: TGTGCCAGCAGCTTAAGCGCGGGAGGTGATGAGCAGTACTTC.

About this clonotype itself: A read error may explain this, as a much larger clone is one base away. The J gene is TRBJ2-3, the V gene TRBV18, with D perhaps TRBD1 (5 bases). From germline, CDR1 is KGHSH and CDR2 LQKENI. This CDR3 region has 14 residues. The CDR3 here is CVSSGRASTDTQYF. The CDR3 coding sequence is TGTGTCAGCTCTGGCAGGGCGAGCACAGATACGCAGTATTTT.

This sequence joins TRBV20-1 and TRBJ1-4; D might be TRBD1 (5 bases). CDR1 is DFQATT and CDR2 is SNEGSKA in the germline V gene (reference sequence). CDR3 length: 13 amino acids. Deletions cut 1 base from V and 8 bases from J, with 11 bases between. The CDR3 reads CSARVAGFEKLFF. The CDR3 DNA reads TGCAGTGCTAGAGTAGCAGGGTTCGAAAAACTGTTTTTT.